What follows are 25 T cell receptor beta chains derived from one specimen sequenced in a study of T cells in Graves' hyperthyroidism and ophthalmopathy. What was amplified from RNA transcripts were TCR beta CDR3 regions. Using the HTBI primer set, a first-round RT-PCR was run on the TCR CDR3. TCRdb passed the multiplex PCR reads through MiXCR, listing each CDR3 protein once. The sample lists about 400,000 distinct CDR3 sequences, 25% occurring once. The sequenced material came from blood. These receptors came from a man aged 50 or older with Graves' hyperthyroidism.

A few counts support this clonotype. The chain employs TRBV6-5 and TRBJ1-1; D gene uncertain. Per the germline V gene, CDR1 is MNHEY and CDR2 is SVGAGI. The CDR3 covers 17 residues. V lost 0 bases, J lost 1 base, and 15 bases lay in between. CDR3 residues: CASSYSISEYSNTEAFF. The CDR3 DNA is TGTGCCAGCAGTTACTCGATCTCGGAGTACTCGAACACTGAAGCTTTCTTT.

The table lists this clonotype with a count of one. At one end, the junction sequence differs from germline, possibly due to a read error. The J gene is TRBJ2-7, the V gene TRBV2, with D perhaps TRBD1 (6 bases). CDR3 length: 15 amino acids. Germline-derived CDR1 and CDR2 are SNHLY and FYNNEI. The CDR3 DNA follows: TGTGCCAGCAAAACCGGGACACAGATATCCTACGAGCGGTACTTC. It translates to CASKTGTQISYERYF. The full variable domain, in which reference TRBV2 and TRBJ2-7 provide the parts outside the CDR3, is EPEVTQTPSHQVTQMGQEVILRCVPISNHLYFYWYRQILGQKVEFLVSFYNNEISEKSEIFDDQFSVERPDGSNFTLKIRSTKLEDSAMYFCASKTGTQISYERYFGPGTRLTVT.

This clonotype was recorded a few times. The rearrangement links TRBV20-1 to TRBJ2-3; the D is unclear. Trimming left V 8 bases short and J 0 bases short, with 15 bases between. The germline gives CDR1 DFQATT, CDR2 SNEGSKA (reference sequence). The length of the CDR3 is 14 residues. The CDR3 region has the DNA TGCAGTATATCTGGCGGAGCTAGCACAGATACGCAGTATTTT. It translates to CSISGGASTDTQYF.

The V gene is TRBV9, the J gene TRBJ2-2; possibly TRBD1 for D (5 bases). Trimming left V 0 bases short and J 3 bases short, with 9 bases between. This CDR3 contains 15 residues. Per the germline V gene, CDR1 is SGDLS and CDR2 is YYNGEE. In DNA form, the CDR3 reads TGTGCCAGCAGCGTAGTGGGGCAGGACACCGGGGAGCTGTTTTTT. It codes for CASSVVGQDTGELFF.

There are a few counts of this clonotype. This chain uses TRBV20-1 with TRBJ2-1, with D possibly being TRBD2 (5 bases). The CDR3 has 14 residues. Germline V gene data show CDR1 as DFQATT and CDR2 as SNEGSKA (reference sequence). V lost 2 bases and J 5 bases, leaving 13 bases between the germline ends. In nucleotides, the CDR3 is TGCAGTGCTAGATCGACTACTACGGACAATGAGCAGTTCTTC. Translated, it gives CSARSTTTDNEQFF.

This clonotype was found many times. The V call is TRBV30, the J call TRBJ2-7, with 7 bases fitting TRBD1. After removal of 1 base from V and 5 bases from J, the junction contained 8 bases not matched to a gene. Germline lookup yields CDR1 GTSNPN and CDR2 SVGIG (reference sequence). The CDR3 consists of 14 residues. The CDR3 loop reads CAWSGGQLGHEQYF. The CDR3 DNA reads TGTGCCTGGAGTGGGGGACAGCTGGGACACGAGCAGTACTTC.

This chain connects TRBV7-9 to TRBJ2-3; perhaps TRBD2 as D (6 bases). Trimming cost V 11 bases and J 2 bases, with 14 bases left between them. Germline CDR1 SEHNR, CDR2 FQNEAQ (reference sequence). The length of the CDR3 is 13 residues. CDR3 nucleotides: TGTGCCGCTTCACGGGGGTCCACAGATACGCAGTATTTT. Its protein is CAASRGSTDTQYF.

The chain has TRBV12-3 or TRBV12-4 and TRBJ1-1, with D possibly being TRBD1 (5 bases). Trimming took off 4 bases at V and 5 bases at J, with 11 bases between the two ends. CDR3 length: 13 residues. DNA for the CDR3: TGTGCCAGCAGTTGGCAGGGAGGGACTGAAGCTTTCTTT. It specifies CASSWQGGTEAFF.

This clonotype has at least ten counts. The J gene is TRBJ2-7, the V gene TRBV28; 10 positions agree with TRBD1. The V gene's germline CDR1 is MDHEN and CDR2 SYDVKM. V lost 3 bases to trimming and J lost 5 bases; unmatched junction nucleotides: 13. The CDR3 contains 17 residues. Here the CDR3 DNA reads TGTGCCAGCAGTTTTTCTGCGGGGGGACAGGGGTCGCACGAGCAGTACTTC. Translating it yields CASSFSAGGQGSHEQYF.

As concerns this clonotype: An end of the junction does not agree with germline; a read error may underlie this. The chain carries TRBV11-2 and TRBJ1-2, with 8 bases fitting TRBD1. The CDR3 sequence is 12 residues long. The germline V gene encodes CDR1 SGHAT and CDR2 FQNNGV. Here the CDR3 reads CASARGQALPAF. For the CDR3, the DNA is TGTGCCAGCGCAAGGGGACAGGCTTTGCCGGCCTTC.

A few counts support this clonotype. V and J are TRBV20-1 and TRBJ2-3; D may be TRBD2 (5 bases). CDR3 length equals 15 residues. V lost 3 bases, J lost 8 bases, and 21 bases lay in between. Germline V gene lookup returns CDR1 DFQATT and CDR2 SNEGSKA (reference sequence). The CDR3 reads CSASERSKHRGTQYF. In DNA, the CDR3 is TGCAGTGCTAGTGAGCGGTCCAAGCACAGAGGTACGCAGTATTTT.

The CDR3 reads CASSLYRDLRWETQYF. In nucleotides, the CDR3 is TGTGCCAGCAGCTTGTACCGGGACCTACGTTGGGAGACCCAGTACTTC. The chain has TRBV5-5 and TRBJ2-5, with D perhaps being TRBD1 or TRBD2 (5 bases each). The CDR3 length is 16 residues. Germline CDR1 is SGHKS and CDR2 is YYEKEE (reference sequence). V lost 1 base and J lost 5, with 18 bases in between.

The V gene is TRBV30, the J gene TRBJ1-6, with a weak D call TRBD1 (5 bases). This CDR3 region has 15 residues. V lost 2 bases and J lost 7, with 15 bases in between. Germline V gene lookup returns CDR1 GTSNPN and CDR2 SVGIG (reference sequence). CDR3 sequence reads: CAWSLTFRDNSPLHF. CDR3 coding DNA: TGTGCCTGGAGTCTCACGTTTCGGGACAATTCACCCCTCCACTTT.

This clonotype was recorded a few times. The V call is TRBV5-1, the J call TRBJ1-2; 7 nucleotides align to TRBD1. This CDR3 has 15 residues. The V segment lost 0 bases and the J segment 8 bases; nucleotides outside the gene matches: 10. Germline V gives CDR1 SGHRS, CDR2 YFSETQ. The CDR3 loop is CASSLAQTGAGGYTF. For the CDR3, the DNA is TGCGCCAGCAGCTTGGCCCAAACAGGGGCAGGGGGCTACACCTTC.

The chain employs TRBV6-2 or TRBV6-3 and TRBJ1-1, with D uncertain. V was shortened by 7 bases and J by 5 bases, with 11 bases between the two germline ends. This CDR3 is 12 amino acids long. In germline, CDR1 is MNHEY, CDR2 SVGEGT. The CDR3 reads CASKEDWTEAFF. The CDR3 nucleotides are TGTGCCAGCAAGGAGGATTGGACTGAAGCTTTCTTT.

This clonotype appeared a few times. This chain connects TRBV3-1 to TRBJ2-5; a weak D match, TRBD2 (6 bases). The V gene's germline CDR1 is LGHDT and CDR2 YNNKEL (reference sequence). V was shortened by 8 bases and J by 5 bases, with 24 bases between the two germline ends. There are 16 residues in the CDR3. Here the CDR3 reads CASGRRAGGGSETQYF. The CDR3 DNA follows: TGTGCCAGCGGTCGTCGGGCGGGTGGGGGGAGCGAGACCCAGTACTTC.

The V gene is TRBV19, the J gene TRBJ2-7, with a weak D call TRBD1 (8 bases). This CDR3 comprises 15 residues. Between the trimmed V and J ends, which lost 7 bases and 4 bases, there was a span of 20 bases. Germline values: CDR1 LNHDA, CDR2 SQIVND (reference sequence). This CDR3 reads CASNKGGGQEYEQYF. The CDR3 nucleotides read TGTGCCAGTAACAAGGGGGGGGGACAGGAGTACGAGCAGTACTTC.

This clonotype was found a few times. The genes are TRBV3-1 and TRBJ2-4, with 9 bases identical to TRBD1. CDR3 size: 20 residues. Germline CDR1 reads LGHDT; CDR2 reads YNNKEL (reference sequence). Trimming removed 0 bases from V and 1 base from J; junction bases left unmatched: 13. For the CDR3, the DNA is TGTGCCAGCAGCCAAGATATACGGGACAGGGCGGGGTTCGCCAAAAACATTCAGTACTTC. It specifies CASSQDIRDRAGFAKNIQYF.

This clonotype has only a few counts. The rearrangement uses TRBV30 and TRBJ2-7; 8 bases are shared with TRBD2. V was pared by 7 bases and J by 2 bases, with 16 bases of the junction left unmatched. The germline CDR1 and CDR2 sequences are GTSNPN and SVGIG (reference sequence). The CDR3 extends over 16 amino acids. The CDR3 sequence is CASDSGAGGGAYEQYF. The CDR3 bases are TGTGCCTCGGATAGCGGGGCGGGGGGAGGCGCCTACGAGCAGTACTTC.

As for this clonotype: A read error is possible here, since a much larger clone lies one base away. The chain combines TRBV20-1 with TRBJ1-1; perhaps TRBD1 as D (6 bases). Germline CDR1 and CDR2: DFQATT and SNEGSKA (reference sequence). V was trimmed by 2 bases and J by 3 bases, leaving 16 bases between them. The CDR3 runs 15 residues. The CDR3 here is CSARRAGAMHTEAFF. In nucleotides, the CDR3 is TGCAGTGCTAGACGTGCAGGGGCGATGCACACTGAAGCTTTCTTT.

V is TRBV5-1 and J is TRBJ2-3, with D perhaps matching TRBD1 or TRBD2 (6 bases each). The CDR3 spans 15 residues. The V end was cut by 0 bases, the J end by 5 bases, with 13 bases between. In germline, CDR1 is SGHRS, CDR2 YFSETQ. The CDR3, as DNA: TGCGCCAGCAGCTTGGCCAGGGGAGCGGGAGATACGCAGTATTTT. This codes for CASSLARGAGDTQYF.

The chain is built from TRBV20-1 and TRBJ2-7, with 7 bases that match TRBD2. The V segment lost 6 bases and the J segment 2 bases; nucleotides outside the gene matches: 4. This CDR3 has 12 amino acids. Germline assignment: CDR1 DFQATT and CDR2 SNEGSKA (reference sequence). For the CDR3, the DNA is TGCAGTGCAAAGCGGGACCCCTACGAGCAGTACTTC. The encoded protein is CSAKRDPYEQYF.

This clonotype was seen a few times. The chain recombines TRBV27 with TRBJ2-1; 8 nucleotides match TRBD2. The CDR3 length is 15 residues. Germline CDR1 is MNHEY and CDR2 is SMNVEV (reference sequence). V gave up 5 bases and J gave up 6 bases; unmatched junction bases: 9. This CDR3 is CASSPTGGVLNEQFF. The CDR3 DNA reads TGTGCCAGCAGTCCCACGGGAGGGGTCCTCAATGAGCAGTTCTTC.

CDR3 sequence (DNA): TGTGCCAGCAGAAGGTCGGATAGTTCACCCCTCCACTTT. It yields the protein CASRRSDSSPLHF. V gene TRBV2 combines with J gene TRBJ1-6; the D is unclear. This CDR3 is built from 13 residues. The germline V and J ends were trimmed by 6 bases and 9 bases, with 12 bases remaining between them. Germline CDR1 is SNHLY and CDR2 is FYNNEI. Complete variable domain (other parts from reference TRBV2 and TRBJ1-6): EPEVTQTPSHQVTQMGQEVILRCVPISNHLYFYWYRQILGQKVEFLVSFYNNEISEKSEIFDDQFSVERPDGSNFTLKIRSTKLEDSAMYFCASRRSDSSPLHFGNGTRLTVT.

This clonotype was counted only a few times. The chain couples TRBV3-1 to TRBJ1-3, with D perhaps TRBD1 (6 bases). The V end was cut by 4 bases, the J end by 8 bases, with 15 bases between. CDR1 LGHDT and CDR2 YNNKEL come from the germline V gene (reference sequence). This CDR3 is 14 amino acids long. In nucleotides, the CDR3 is TGTGCCAGCAGCCTCGGACAGTCGTGGGACACCATATATTTT. Its protein product is CASSLGQSWDTIYF.